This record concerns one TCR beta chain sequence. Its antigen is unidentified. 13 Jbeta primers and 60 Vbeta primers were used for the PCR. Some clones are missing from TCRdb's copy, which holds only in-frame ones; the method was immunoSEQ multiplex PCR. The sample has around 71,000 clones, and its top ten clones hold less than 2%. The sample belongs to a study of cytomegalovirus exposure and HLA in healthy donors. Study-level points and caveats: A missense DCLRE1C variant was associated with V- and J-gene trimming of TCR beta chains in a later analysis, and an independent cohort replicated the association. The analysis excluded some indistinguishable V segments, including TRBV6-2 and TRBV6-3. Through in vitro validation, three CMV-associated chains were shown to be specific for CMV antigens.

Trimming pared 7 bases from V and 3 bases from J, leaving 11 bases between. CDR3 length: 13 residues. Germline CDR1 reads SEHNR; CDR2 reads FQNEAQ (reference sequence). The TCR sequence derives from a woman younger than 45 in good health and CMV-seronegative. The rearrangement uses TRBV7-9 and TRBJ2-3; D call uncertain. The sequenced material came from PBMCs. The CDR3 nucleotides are TGTGCCAGCAACTTGGCCCCGACAGATACGCAGTATTTT. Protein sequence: CASNLAPTDTQYF.